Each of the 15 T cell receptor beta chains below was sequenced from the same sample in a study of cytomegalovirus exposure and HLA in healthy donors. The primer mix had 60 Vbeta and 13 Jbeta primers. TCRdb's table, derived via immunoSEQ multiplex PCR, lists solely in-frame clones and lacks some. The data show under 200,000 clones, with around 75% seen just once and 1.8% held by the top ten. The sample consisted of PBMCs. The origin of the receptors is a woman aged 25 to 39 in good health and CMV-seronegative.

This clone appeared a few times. The CDR3 is CAATGEGYGYTF. CDR3 nucleotides: TGTGCCGCGACGGGGGAGGGCTATGGCTACACCTTC. This chain uses TRBV18 with TRBJ1-2, with D tentatively TRBD1 (5 bases). This CDR3 has 12 amino acids. Germline CDR1 is KGHSH and CDR2 is LQKENI. V lost 11 bases and J 4 bases, leaving 14 bases between the germline ends.

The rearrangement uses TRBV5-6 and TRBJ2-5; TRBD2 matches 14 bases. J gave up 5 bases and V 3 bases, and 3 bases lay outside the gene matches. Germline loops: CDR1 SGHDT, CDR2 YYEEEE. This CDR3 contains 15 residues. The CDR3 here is CASSYGTSGGETQYF. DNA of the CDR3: TGTGCCAGCAGCTACGGGACTAGCGGGGGTGAGACCCAGTACTTC.

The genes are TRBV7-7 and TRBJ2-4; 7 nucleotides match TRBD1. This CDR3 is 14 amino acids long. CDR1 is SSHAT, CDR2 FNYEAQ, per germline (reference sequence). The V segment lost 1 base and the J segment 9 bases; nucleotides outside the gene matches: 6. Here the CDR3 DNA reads TGTGCCAGCAGCTTAGTCACAGGGGAGTGCATTCAGTACTTC. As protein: CASSLVTGECIQYF.

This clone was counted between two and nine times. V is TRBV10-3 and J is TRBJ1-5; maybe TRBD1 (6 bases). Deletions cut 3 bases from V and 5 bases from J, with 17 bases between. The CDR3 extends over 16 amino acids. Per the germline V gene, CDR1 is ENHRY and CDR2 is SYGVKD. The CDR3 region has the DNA TGTGCCATCAGTGATGAAGGCAGGGGAAGGGATCAGCCCCAGCATTTT. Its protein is CAISDEGRGRDQPQHF.

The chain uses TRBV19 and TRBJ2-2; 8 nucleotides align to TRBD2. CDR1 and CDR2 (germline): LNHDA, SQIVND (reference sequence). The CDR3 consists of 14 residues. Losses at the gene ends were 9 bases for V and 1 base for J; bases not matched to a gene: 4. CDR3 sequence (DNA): TGTGCCAGCGGAACTAGCGGGAACACCGGGGAGCTGTTTTTT. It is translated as CASGTSGNTGELFF.

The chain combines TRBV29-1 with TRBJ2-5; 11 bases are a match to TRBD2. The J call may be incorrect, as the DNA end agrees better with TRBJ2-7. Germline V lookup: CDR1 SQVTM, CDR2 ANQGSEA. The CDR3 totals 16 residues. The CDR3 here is CSVGPRLAGSSYEQYF. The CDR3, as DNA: TGCAGCGTTGGCCCCCGACTAGCGGGGAGCTCCTACGAGCAGTACTTC.

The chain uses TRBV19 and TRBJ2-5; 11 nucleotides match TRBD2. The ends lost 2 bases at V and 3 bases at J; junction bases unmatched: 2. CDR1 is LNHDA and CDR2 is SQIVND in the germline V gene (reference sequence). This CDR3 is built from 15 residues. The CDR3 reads CASSILAGGKETQYF. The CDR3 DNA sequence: TGTGCCAGTAGTATATTAGCGGGGGGGAAAGAGACCCAGTACTTC.

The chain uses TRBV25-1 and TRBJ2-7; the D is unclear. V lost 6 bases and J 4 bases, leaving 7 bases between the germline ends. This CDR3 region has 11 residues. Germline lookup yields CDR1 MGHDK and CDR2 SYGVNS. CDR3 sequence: CASSLYYEQYF. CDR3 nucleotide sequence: TGTGCCAGCAGCCTGTATTACGAGCAGTACTTC.

The CDR3 sequence is CASSYRLAHLDTQYF. The CDR3, as DNA: TGTGCCAGCAGCTATAGACTAGCCCACCTTGATACGCAGTATTTT. This sequence joins TRBV7-9 and TRBJ2-3, with 7 positions matching TRBD2. V trimming: 4 bases; J trimming: 6 bases; junction bases outside the gene matches: 10. The CDR3 runs 15 residues. Per the germline V gene, CDR1 is SEHNR and CDR2 is FQNEAQ (reference sequence).

CDR3 in amino acids: CASSQLTGVPGNTIYF. Here the CDR3 DNA reads TGTGCCAGCAGCCAATTGACAGGCGTGCCTGGAAACACCATATATTTT. The chain employs TRBV14 and TRBJ1-3, with a possible D match to TRBD1 (6 bases). The CDR3 runs to 16 residues. Germline lookup yields CDR1 SGHDN and CDR2 FVKESK. Trimming took off 2 bases at V and 2 bases at J, with 13 bases between the two ends.

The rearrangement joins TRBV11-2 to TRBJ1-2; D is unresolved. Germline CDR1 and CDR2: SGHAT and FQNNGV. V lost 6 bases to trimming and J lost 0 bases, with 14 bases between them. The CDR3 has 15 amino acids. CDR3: CASRPSPVANYGYTF. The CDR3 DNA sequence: TGTGCCAGCAGACCAAGCCCGGTGGCTAACTATGGCTACACCTTC.

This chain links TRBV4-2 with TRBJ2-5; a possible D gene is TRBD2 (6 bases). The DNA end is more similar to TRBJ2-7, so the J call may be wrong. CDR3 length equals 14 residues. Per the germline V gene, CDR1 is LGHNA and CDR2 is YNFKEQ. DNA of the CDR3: TGTGCCAGCAGCCAAGAGGAGGGGCCCTACGAGCAGTACTTC. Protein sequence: CASSQEEGPYEQYF.

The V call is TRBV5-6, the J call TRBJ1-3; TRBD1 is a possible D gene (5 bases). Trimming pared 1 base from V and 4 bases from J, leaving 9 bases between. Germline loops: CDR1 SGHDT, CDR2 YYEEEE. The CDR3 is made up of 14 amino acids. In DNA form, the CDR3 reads TGTGCCAGCAGCTTGCCAGGGCTGGGAAACACCATATATTTT. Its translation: CASSLPGLGNTIYF.

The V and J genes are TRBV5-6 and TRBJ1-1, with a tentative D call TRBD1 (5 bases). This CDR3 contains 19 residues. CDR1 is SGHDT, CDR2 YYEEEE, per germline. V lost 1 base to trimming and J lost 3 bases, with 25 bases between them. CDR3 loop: CASSLIVASGVVGDTEAFF. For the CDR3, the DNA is TGTGCCAGCAGCTTGATAGTGGCTAGTGGGGTAGTAGGGGACACTGAAGCTTTCTTT.

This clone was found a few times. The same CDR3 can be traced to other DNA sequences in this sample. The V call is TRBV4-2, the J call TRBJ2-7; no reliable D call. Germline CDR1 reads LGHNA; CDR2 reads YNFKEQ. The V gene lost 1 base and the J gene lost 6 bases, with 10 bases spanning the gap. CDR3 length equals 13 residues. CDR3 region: CASSQATRREQYF. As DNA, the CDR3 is TGTGCCAGCAGCCAAGCGACACGCCGCGAGCAGTACTTC.